This is a list of T cell receptor beta chains from one sample in a study of cytomegalovirus exposure and HLA in healthy donors. This table comes from immunoSEQ multiplex PCR, and its TCRdb copy is limited to in-frame clones, with some not included. Altogether tens of thousands of clones are present, about three quarters being singletons, with the ten largest covering roughly 5%. The sample consisted of PBMCs. Every receptor here comes from a man aged 25-40 years in good health and CMV-seropositive. The CDR3 runs from the conserved cysteine through the conserved F or W. The D gene is left open where the match is weak. Not all rows give a size; the values are once, few, many and, for expanded clones, a class.

cdr3_nt,cdr3_aa,cdr3_length,clone_size,v_call,j_call,d_call
TGTGCCAGTAGTCCCCGGACTAGCGGGAGGCTAAATGAGCAGTTCTTC,CASSPRTSGRLNEQFF,16,NA,TRBV19,TRBJ2-1,TRBD2
TGTGCCTGGAGTCCGGGCAATCAGCCCCAGCATTTT,CAWSPGNQPQHF,12,few,TRBV30,TRBJ1-5,NA
TGTGCCAGCAGTGACTGGAAGAGGCGGGAGAGCTCCTACAATGAGCAGTTCTTC,CASSDWKRRESSYNEQFF,18,NA,TRBV6-4,TRBJ2-1,TRBD2
TGTGCCAGCAGCCGACAGGGTTGGGCCTACGAGCAGTACTTC,CASSRQGWAYEQYF,14,many,TRBV6-5,TRBJ2-7,TRBD1
TGTGCTAGCAGTTCCGGACTAGCGGGGGCCGGTGAGCAGTTCTTC,CASSSGLAGAGEQFF,15,NA,TRBV7-7,TRBJ2-1,TRBD2
TGTGCCAGTAGTTCCGACCGGGACAGGGGGAGAAAACTGTTTTTT,CASSSDRDRGRKLFF,15,NA,TRBV19,TRBJ1-4,TRBD1
TGTGCCAGCAGCCCGCCGGGACAGCCCCAGCATTTT,CASSPPGQPQHF,12,NA,TRBV5-5,TRBJ1-5,NA
TGTGCCAGCAGTCCCCTAGCGGGCATCGAGCAGTTCTTC,CASSPLAGIEQFF,13,once,TRBV6-6,TRBJ2-1,TRBD2
TGTGCCAGCGGAAAAACAGGCTCTGAAGCTTTCTTT,CASGKTGSEAFF,12,NA,TRBV18,TRBJ1-1,NA
TGTGCCAGCAGTCCGTCCTCAGGGAGGTCTAACTATGGCTACACCTTC,CASSPSSGRSNYGYTF,16,NA,TRBV7-2,TRBJ1-2,NA
TGCAGCGTTGAAGAATCATCGAACACTGAAGCTTTCTTT,CSVEESSNTEAFF,13,NA,TRBV29-1,TRBJ1-1,NA
TGTTCCAGCAGCTTTGCGGACACAACCTTGCAAGAGACCCAGTACTTC,CSSSFADTTLQETQYF,16,NA,TRBV7-9,TRBJ2-5,NA
TGTGCCAGCAGCCACCCCGACAGAGTCTCTGGAAACACCATATATTTT,CASSHPDRVSGNTIYF,16,NA,TRBV4-2,TRBJ1-3,NA
TGCGCCAGCAGCTCGGACGGGATGGGGACTGAAGCTTTCTTT,CASSSDGMGTEAFF,14,NA,TRBV5-1,TRBJ1-1,NA
TGTGCCAGCAGCCTCGAGGGATCCTATAATTCACCCCTCCACTTT,CASSLEGSYNSPLHF,15,NA,TRBV6-5,TRBJ1-6,NA
TGTGCCAGCAGCTTGAGGCCAGGCAATGAGCAGTTCTTC,CASSLRPGNEQFF,13,NA,TRBV5-5,TRBJ2-1,NA
TGCGCCAGCAGCCTTGGAAGGGGGCAGAACACTGAAGCTTTCTTT,CASSLGRGQNTEAFF,15,few,TRBV4-1,TRBJ1-1,TRBD1
TGTGCCAGCAGCACCAGGGGGATGGGAGAGACCCAGTACTTC,CASSTRGMGETQYF,14,NA,TRBV13,TRBJ2-5,TRBD1
TGTGCCAGCAGCTTAGAGGGACAGTCAGAAGCTTTCTTT,CASSLEGQSEAFF,13,NA,TRBV7-9,TRBJ1-1,TRBD1
TGTGCCAGCAGCTCCGCGGGGGCGCATACAGATACGCAGTATTTT,CASSSAGAHTDTQYF,15,NA,TRBV7-2,TRBJ2-3,NA
TGTGCCAGCAGCCCCGAGCCGGGAGTCAAGCAGTACTTC,CASSPEPGVKQYF,13,NA,TRBV9,TRBJ2-7,NA
TGTGCCTGGGGCCGGGACATATCTAACACTGAAGCTTTCTTT,CAWGRDISNTEAFF,14,few,TRBV30,TRBJ1-1,NA
TGTGCCAGCAGCCAAGGAACCAGGGGGCGATCTCAAGAGACCCAGTACTTC,CASSQGTRGRSQETQYF,17,NA,TRBV4-2,TRBJ2-5,TRBD1
TGTGCCAGCAGCTTAGCGGCTAGCGGGGGAACAGATACGCAGTATTTT,CASSLAASGGTDTQYF,16,NA,TRBV7-6,TRBJ2-3,TRBD2